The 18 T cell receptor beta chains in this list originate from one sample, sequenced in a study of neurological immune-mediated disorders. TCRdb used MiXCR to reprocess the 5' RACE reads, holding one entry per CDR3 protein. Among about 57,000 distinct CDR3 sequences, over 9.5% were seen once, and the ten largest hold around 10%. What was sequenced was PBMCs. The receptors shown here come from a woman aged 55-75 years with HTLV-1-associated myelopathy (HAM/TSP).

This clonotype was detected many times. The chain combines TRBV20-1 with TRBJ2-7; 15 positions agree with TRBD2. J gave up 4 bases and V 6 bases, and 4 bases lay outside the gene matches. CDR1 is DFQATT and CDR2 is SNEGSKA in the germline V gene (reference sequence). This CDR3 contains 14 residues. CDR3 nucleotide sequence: TGCAGTGCACGGACTAGCGGGAGGGGTTACGAGCAGTACTTC. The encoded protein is CSARTSGRGYEQYF.

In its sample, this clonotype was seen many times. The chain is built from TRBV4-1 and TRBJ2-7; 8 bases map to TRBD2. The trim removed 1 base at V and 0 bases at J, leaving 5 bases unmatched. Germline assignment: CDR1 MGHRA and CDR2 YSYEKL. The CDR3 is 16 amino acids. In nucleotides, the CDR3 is TGCGCCAGCAGCCAAGTGCTAAGCGGGAGCTCCTACGAGCAGTACTTC. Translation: CASSQVLSGSSYEQYF.

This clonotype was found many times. The chain's CDR3 is CASRISGGSNEQYF. CDR3 sequence (DNA): TGTGCCAGCAGGATATCTGGCGGGAGCAACGAGCAGTACTTC. The chain joins TRBV25-1 to TRBJ2-7, with 7 bases fitting TRBD2. Germline CDR1 is MGHDK and CDR2 is SYGVNS. The ends lost 6 bases at V and 5 bases at J; junction bases unmatched: 10. The CDR3 totals 14 residues.

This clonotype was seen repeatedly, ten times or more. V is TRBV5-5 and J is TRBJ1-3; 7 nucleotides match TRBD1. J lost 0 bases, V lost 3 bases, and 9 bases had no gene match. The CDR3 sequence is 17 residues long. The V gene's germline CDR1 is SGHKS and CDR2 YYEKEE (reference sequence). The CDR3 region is CASSSRDSFLSGNTIYF. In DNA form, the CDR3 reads TGTGCCAGCAGCTCCCGGGACAGCTTTCTCTCTGGAAACACCATATATTTT. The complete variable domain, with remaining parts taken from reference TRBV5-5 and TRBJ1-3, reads DAGVTQSPTHLIKTRGQQVTLRCSPISGHKSVSWYQQVLGQGPQFIFQYYEKEERGRGNFPDRFSARQFPNYSSELNVNALLLGDSALYLCASSSRDSFLSGNTIYFGEGSWLTVV.

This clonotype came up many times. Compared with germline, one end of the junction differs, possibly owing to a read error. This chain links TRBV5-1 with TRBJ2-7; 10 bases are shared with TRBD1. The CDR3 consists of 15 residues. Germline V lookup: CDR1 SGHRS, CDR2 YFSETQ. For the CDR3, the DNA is TGCGCCAGCACCTTGGGGACAGGGGATATCTACGAGCAGTACTTC. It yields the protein CASTLGTGDIYEQYF. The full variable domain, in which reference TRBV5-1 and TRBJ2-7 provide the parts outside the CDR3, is KAGVTQTPRYLIKTRGQQVTLSCSPISGHRSVSWYQQTPGQGLQFLFEYFSETQRNKGNFPGRFSGRQFSNSRSEMNVSTLELGDSALYLCASTLGTGDIYEQYFGPGTRLTVT.

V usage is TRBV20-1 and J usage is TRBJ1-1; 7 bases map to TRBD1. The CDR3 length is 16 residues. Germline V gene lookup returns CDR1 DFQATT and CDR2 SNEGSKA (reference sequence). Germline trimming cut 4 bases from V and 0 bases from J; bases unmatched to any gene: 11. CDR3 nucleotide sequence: TGCAGTGCTACCCGGGACAGCCCCGTCATGAACACTGAAGCTTTCTTT. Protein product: CSATRDSPVMNTEAFF.

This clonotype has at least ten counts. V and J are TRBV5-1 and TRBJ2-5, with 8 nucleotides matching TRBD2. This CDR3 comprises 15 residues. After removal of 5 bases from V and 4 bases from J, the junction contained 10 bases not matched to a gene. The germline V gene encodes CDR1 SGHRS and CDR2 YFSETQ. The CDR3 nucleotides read TGCGCCAGCAGTCCGGGAGGGCCTTCGGGAGAGACCCAGTACTTC. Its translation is CASSPGGPSGETQYF.

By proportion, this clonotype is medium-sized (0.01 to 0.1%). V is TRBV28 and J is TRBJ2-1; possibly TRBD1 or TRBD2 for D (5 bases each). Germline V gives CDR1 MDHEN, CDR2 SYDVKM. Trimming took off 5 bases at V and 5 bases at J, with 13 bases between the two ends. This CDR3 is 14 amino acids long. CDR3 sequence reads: CASSQGRPNNEQFF. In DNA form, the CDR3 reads TGTGCCAGCAGTCAGGGACGGCCCAACAATGAGCAGTTCTTC.

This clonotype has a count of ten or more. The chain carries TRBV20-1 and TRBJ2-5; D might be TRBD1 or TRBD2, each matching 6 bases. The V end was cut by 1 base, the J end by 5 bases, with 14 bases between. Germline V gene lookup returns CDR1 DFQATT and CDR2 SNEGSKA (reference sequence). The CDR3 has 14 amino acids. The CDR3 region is CSARGATGRETQYF. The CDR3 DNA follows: TGCAGTGCTAGAGGGGCAACAGGGAGGGAGACCCAGTACTTC.

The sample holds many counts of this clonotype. In DNA, the CDR3 is TGTGCCAGCAGTTTGCGAAGCGGGAGTAGGGAGACCCAGTACTTC. Translated: CASSLRSGSRETQYF. The V and J genes are TRBV12-3 or TRBV12-4 and TRBJ2-5, with TRBD2 matching 8 bases. V shed 3 bases, J shed 5 bases, and the junction held 8 bases outside the gene matches. The CDR3 has 15 residues.

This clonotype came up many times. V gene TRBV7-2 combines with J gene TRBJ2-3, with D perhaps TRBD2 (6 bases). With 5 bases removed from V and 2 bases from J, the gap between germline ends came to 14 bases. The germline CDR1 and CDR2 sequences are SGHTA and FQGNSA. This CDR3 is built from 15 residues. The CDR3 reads CASSQEAGATDTQYF. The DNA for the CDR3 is TGTGCCAGCAGCCAGGAAGCGGGTGCCACAGATACGCAGTATTTT. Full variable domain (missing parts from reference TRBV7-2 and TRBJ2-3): GAGVSQSPSNKVTEKGKDVELRCDPISGHTALYWYRQSLGQGLEFLIYFQGNSAPDKSGLPSDRFSAERTGGSVSTLTIQRTQQEDSAVYLCASSQEAGATDTQYFGPGTRLTVL.

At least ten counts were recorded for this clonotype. DNA of the CDR3: TGTGCCAGCAGTGATTACGGAGACACCATATATTTT. This codes for CASSDYGDTIYF. This chain uses TRBV25-1 with TRBJ1-3; D is unclear. The CDR3 runs to 12 residues. Between the trimmed V and J ends, which lost 3 bases and 8 bases, there was a span of 8 bases. Looked up from germline, CDR1 is MGHDK and CDR2 is SYGVNS.

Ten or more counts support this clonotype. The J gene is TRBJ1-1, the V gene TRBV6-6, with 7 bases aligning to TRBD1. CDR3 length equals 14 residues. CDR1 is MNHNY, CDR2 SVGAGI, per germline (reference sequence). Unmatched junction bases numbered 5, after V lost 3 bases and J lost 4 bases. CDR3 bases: TGTGCCAGCAGTTATATGCCAGGGGGCACTGAAGCTTTCTTT. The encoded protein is CASSYMPGGTEAFF.

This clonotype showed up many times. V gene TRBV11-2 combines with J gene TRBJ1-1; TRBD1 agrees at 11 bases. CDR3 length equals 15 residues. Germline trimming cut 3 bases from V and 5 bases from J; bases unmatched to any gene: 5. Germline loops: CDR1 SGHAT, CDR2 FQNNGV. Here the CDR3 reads CASSLDRGPGTEAFF. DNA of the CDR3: TGTGCCAGCAGCTTGGACAGGGGGCCGGGTACTGAAGCTTTCTTT.

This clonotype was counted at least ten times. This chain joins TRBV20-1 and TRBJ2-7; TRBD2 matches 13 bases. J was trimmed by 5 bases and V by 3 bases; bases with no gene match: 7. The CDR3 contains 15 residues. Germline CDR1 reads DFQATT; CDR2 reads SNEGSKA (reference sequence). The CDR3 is CSARKGLAGLNEQYF. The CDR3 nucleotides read TGCAGTGCTAGGAAGGGACTAGCGGGACTAAACGAGCAGTACTTC.

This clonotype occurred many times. The CDR3 nucleotides are TGTGCCAGCAGCCAAGGACGGGTGATAAGTGAGCAGTTCTTC. Translating gives CASSQGRVISEQFF. This chain connects TRBV3-1 to TRBJ2-1; D is unresolved. Trimming stripped 1 base from V and 9 bases from J, with 13 bases between. The germline V gene encodes CDR1 LGHDT and CDR2 YNNKEL (reference sequence). The CDR3 sequence is 14 residues long.

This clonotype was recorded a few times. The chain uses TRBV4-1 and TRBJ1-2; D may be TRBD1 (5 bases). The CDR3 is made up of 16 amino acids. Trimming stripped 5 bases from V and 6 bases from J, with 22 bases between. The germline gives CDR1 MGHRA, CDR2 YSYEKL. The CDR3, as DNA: TGCGCCAGCAGCTCCTGGGACCGGGTAGGCTCGGATGGCTACACCTTC. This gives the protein CASSSWDRVGSDGYTF.

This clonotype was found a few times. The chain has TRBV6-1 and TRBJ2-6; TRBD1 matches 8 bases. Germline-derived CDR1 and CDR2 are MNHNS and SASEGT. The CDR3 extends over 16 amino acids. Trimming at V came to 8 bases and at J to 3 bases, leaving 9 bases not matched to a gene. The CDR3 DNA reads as TGTGCCAGCCGGGACAGGCCTTTTGGTGGGGCCAACGTCCTGACTTTC. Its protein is CASRDRPFGGANVLTF.